This TCR beta chain is drawn from a study of blood T cells in healthy people across ages. A second roughly 7 to 11 cycle PCR used barcoded and J-beta primers. Each CDR3 protein is one row after TCRdb ran MiXCR on the 5' RACE reads. The sample shows 500,000 to 700,000 distinct CDR3 sequences, approximately 30% of them seen only once. The CDR3 runs to 17 residues. Germline CDR1 reads SGHTA; CDR2 reads FQGTGA. V was pared by 5 bases and J by 0 bases, with 14 bases between. The donors, all healthy, were Caucasians living in Russia, aged roughly 6 to 95. This clonotype was observed many times. This TCR came from a woman older than 75 in good health. Sequenced material: blood. The rearrangement joins TRBV7-3 to TRBJ2-6; D may correspond to TRBD1 or TRBD2 (5 bases each). CDR3 coding DNA: TGTGCCAGCAGCCAACCGGGACCCAACTCTGGGGCCAACGTCCTGACTTTC. It yields the protein CASSQPGPNSGANVLTF.